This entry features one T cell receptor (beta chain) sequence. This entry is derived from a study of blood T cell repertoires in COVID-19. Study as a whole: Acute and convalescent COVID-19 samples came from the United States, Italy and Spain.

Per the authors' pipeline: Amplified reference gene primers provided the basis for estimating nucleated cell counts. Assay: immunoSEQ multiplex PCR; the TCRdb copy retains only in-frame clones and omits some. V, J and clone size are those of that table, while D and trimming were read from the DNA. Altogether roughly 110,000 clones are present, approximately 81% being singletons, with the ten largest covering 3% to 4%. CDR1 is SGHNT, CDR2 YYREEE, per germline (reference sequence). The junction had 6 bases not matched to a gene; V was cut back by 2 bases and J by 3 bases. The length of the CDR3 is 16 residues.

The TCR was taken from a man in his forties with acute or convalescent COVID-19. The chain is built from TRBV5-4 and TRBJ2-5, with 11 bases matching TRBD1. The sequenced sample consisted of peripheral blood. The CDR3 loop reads CASSFSRTGGEETQYF. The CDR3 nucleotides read TGTGCCAGCAGCTTCTCGAGGACAGGGGGCGAAGAGACCCAGTACTTC.